The 21 T cell receptor beta chains below were found in one sample sequenced in a study of T cells in Graves' hyperthyroidism and ophthalmopathy. RNA transcripts were the template for amplifying TCR beta CDR3 regions. The HTBI primer set served for first-round RT-PCR of the TCR CDR3. TCRdb independently ran MiXCR on the multiplex PCR reads; one entry per CDR3 protein. The table records under 350,000 distinct CDR3 sequences, roughly 13% of them present only once. Material for sequencing was blood. The receptors were gathered from a woman in her 40s with Graves' ophthalmopathy.

In this sample, this clonotype turned up a few times. The V call is TRBV5-1, the J call TRBJ2-1; the D gene could be TRBD1 or TRBD2 (6 bases each). Germline V lookup: CDR1 SGHRS, CDR2 YFSETQ. The V and J ends lost 2 bases and 2 bases respectively, with 17 bases between them. The CDR3 is made up of 17 amino acids. The CDR3 sequence is CASSLTLSGGPYNEQFF. The CDR3 nucleotides are TGCGCCAGCAGCTTAACTCTTAGTGGGGGGCCCTACAATGAGCAGTTCTTC. Full variable domain (outside the CDR3, taken from reference TRBV5-1 and TRBJ2-1): KAGVTQTPRYLIKTRGQQVTLSCSPISGHRSVSWYQQTPGQGLQFLFEYFSETQRNKGNFPGRFSGRQFSNSRSEMNVSTLELGDSALYLCASSLTLSGGPYNEQFFGPGTRLTVL.

This clonotype was seen repeatedly, ten times or more. This chain uses TRBV18 with TRBJ2-1, with D possibly TRBD1 on 6 matching bases. This CDR3 spans 13 amino acids. The V end lost 2 bases, the J end lost 9 bases, and 11 bases lay between the germline ends. The germline gives CDR1 KGHSH, CDR2 LQKENI. Here the CDR3 reads CASSPNRETEQFF. The CDR3 DNA sequence: TGTGCCAGCTCACCAAACAGGGAGACTGAGCAGTTCTTC.

V and J are TRBV2 and TRBJ2-7, with D perhaps TRBD1 or TRBD2 (5 bases each). The CDR3 has 14 residues. With 6 bases removed from V and 3 bases from J, the gap between germline ends came to 15 bases. Germline CDR1 and CDR2: SNHLY and FYNNEI. The CDR3 is CASRLRDLGYEQYF. The CDR3 DNA reads TGTGCCAGCAGACTCCGGGACCTGGGCTACGAGCAGTACTTC.

This clonotype was counted many times. The rearrangement joins TRBV12-5 to TRBJ1-3, with D uncertain. The CDR3 length is 14 residues. Trimming took off 6 bases at V and 2 bases at J, with 11 bases between the two ends. Germline assignment: CDR1 LGHNT and CDR2 FRNRAP. The CDR3 here is CASGEGSPGNTIYF. The CDR3 region has the DNA TGTGCTAGTGGCGAAGGGTCTCCTGGAAACACCATATATTTT.

This chain links TRBV6-1 with TRBJ1-2; D not resolved. The germline gives CDR1 MNHNS, CDR2 SASEGT. The CDR3 has 13 residues. Deletions cut 6 bases from V and 6 bases from J, with 14 bases between. CDR3 sequence reads: CASRGEGVDGYTF. The CDR3, as DNA: TGTGCCAGCAGAGGTGAGGGAGTGGATGGCTACACCTTC.

In DNA form, the CDR3 reads TGTGCCAGTAGTATTGAGAGGGGCCTCCAAGAGACCCAGTACTTC. Translation: CASSIERGLQETQYF. V gene TRBV19 combines with J gene TRBJ2-5; D is possibly TRBD1 or TRBD2 (5 bases each). Germline values: CDR1 LNHDA, CDR2 SQIVND (reference sequence). Trimming shortened V by 3 bases and J by 1 base, and 12 bases separated the two germline ends. The CDR3 has 15 amino acids.

This clonotype has at least ten counts. The chain combines TRBV20-1 with TRBJ2-5, with D perhaps matching TRBD1 (9 bases). The V and J ends lost 1 base and 5 bases respectively, with 29 bases between them. The CDR3 runs to 19 residues. The V gene's germline CDR1 is DFQATT and CDR2 SNEGSKA (reference sequence). CDR3 residues: CSARGGRTPSGQGLETQYF. The CDR3 DNA reads TGCAGTGCTAGAGGCGGGAGGACCCCGTCGGGACAGGGCTTGGAGACCCAGTACTTC.

The chain employs TRBV29-1 and TRBJ2-1, with TRBD2 as a possible D gene (5 bases). Trimming took off 3 bases at V and 2 bases at J, with 8 bases between the two ends. Germline-derived CDR1 and CDR2 are SQVTM and ANQGSEA. The CDR3 is 13 residues long. The CDR3 region has the DNA TGCAGCGTTGATCTACTAGCCTACAATGAGCAGTTCTTC. It codes for CSVDLLAYNEQFF.

Only a few counts were recorded for this clonotype. The chain combines TRBV4-1 with TRBJ2-5; possibly TRBD1 for D (5 bases). The length of the CDR3 is 14 residues. In germline, CDR1 is MGHRA, CDR2 YSYEKL. V was pared by 1 base and J by 4 bases, with 10 bases between. In DNA form, the CDR3 reads TGCGCCAGCAGCCAAGGTCAGGGTGGAGAGACCCAGTACTTC. Translating gives CASSQGQGGETQYF.

There are many counts of this clonotype. J is TRBJ2-7 and V is TRBV5-1; 9 nucleotides align to TRBD1. The CDR3 runs to 13 residues. Per germline, CDR1 SGHRS and CDR2 YFSETQ. After removal of 6 bases from V and 6 bases from J, the junction contained 7 bases not matched to a gene. The CDR3 DNA reads TGCGCCAGCACACGGACAGGGGTGGGCGAGCAGTACTTC. Its protein is CASTRTGVGEQYF.

This clonotype was seen only once. The chain's CDR3 is CASSLVGARNEQFF. Written as DNA, the CDR3 is TGTGCCAGCAGCTTGGTAGGGGCCAGGAATGAGCAGTTCTTC. The chain has TRBV5-4 and TRBJ2-1; tentative D call: TRBD1 (5 bases). The CDR3 contains 14 residues. Between the trimmed V and J ends, which lost 0 bases and 7 bases, there was a span of 11 bases. Germline-derived CDR1 and CDR2 are SGHNT and YYREEE (reference sequence).

This clonotype was counted many times. The J gene is TRBJ1-1, the V gene TRBV29-1; 9 nucleotides align to TRBD1. Germline CDR1 SQVTM, CDR2 ANQGSEA. V was clipped by 1 base and J by 4 bases; unmatched bases: 4. This CDR3 region has 14 residues. CDR3 nucleotides: TGCAGCGTTGAAGGGGGACAGGGCCTCACTGAAGCTTTCTTT. Amino acid sequence: CSVEGGQGLTEAFF.

This clonotype was counted ten times or more. This chain links TRBV3-1 with TRBJ2-7; 11 positions agree with TRBD2. Germline V gene data show CDR1 as LGHDT and CDR2 as YNNKEL (reference sequence). Unmatched junction bases numbered 3, after V lost 1 base and J lost 4 bases. CDR3 length: 15 residues. The CDR3 loop is CASSQGLAGFYEQYF. In DNA form, the CDR3 reads TGTGCCAGCAGCCAAGGACTAGCGGGGTTTTACGAGCAGTACTTC.

This clonotype was observed at least ten times. In nucleotides, the CDR3 is TGCAGTGCTAGCGCAATTACTAGCGGGGGTGGGCTTGAGCAGTTCTTC. This codes for CSASAITSGGGLEQFF. The V gene is TRBV20-1, the J gene TRBJ2-1, with TRBD2 matching over 11 bases. The CDR3 is 16 residues long. V trimming: 3 bases; J trimming: 9 bases; junction bases outside the gene matches: 13. The germline V gene encodes CDR1 DFQATT and CDR2 SNEGSKA (reference sequence).

This clonotype appeared many times. This chain uses TRBV6-5 with TRBJ2-2; 8 bases match TRBD1. The CDR3 totals 16 residues. J was trimmed by 5 bases and V by 3 bases; bases with no gene match: 8. Germline CDR1 is MNHEY and CDR2 is SVGAGI. This CDR3 reads CASSYPGGAGTGELFF. The CDR3 region has the DNA TGTGCCAGCAGTTATCCAGGGGGCGCGGGGACCGGGGAGCTGTTTTTT.

This clonotype was detected ten times or more. The chain is built from TRBV20-1 and TRBJ2-1; 8 positions agree with TRBD2. CDR3 size: 14 residues. Germline loops: CDR1 DFQATT, CDR2 SNEGSKA (reference sequence). V lost 6 bases, J lost 5 bases, and 9 bases stayed unmatched. This CDR3 is CSATRGGGDNEQFF. In DNA form, the CDR3 reads TGCAGTGCCACCCGGGGGGGGGGCGACAATGAGCAGTTCTTC.

This clonotype has ten or more counts. The chain recombines TRBV27 with TRBJ2-7; TRBD1 aligns across 10 bases. The J segment lost 5 bases and the V segment lost 5 bases, leaving 6 bases of the junction unmatched. CDR3 length: 14 residues. CDR1 and CDR2 (germline): MNHEY, SMNVEV (reference sequence). CDR3 nucleotide sequence: TGTGCCAGCAGTCGACAGGGGGCTGGGAACGAGCAGTACTTC. Amino acid sequence: CASSRQGAGNEQYF.

The rearrangement joins TRBV12-3 or TRBV12-4 to TRBJ2-7, with TRBD2 matching over 8 bases. The CDR3 consists of 15 residues. The trim removed 7 bases at V and 4 bases at J, leaving 12 bases unmatched. Here the CDR3 DNA reads TGTGCCAGCACCTCGGGGGGGGGGCAGGCGTACGAGCAGTACTTC. Its translation: CASTSGGGQAYEQYF.

The table lists this clonotype with many counts. The chain is built from TRBV12-5 and TRBJ1-5; tentatively, D is TRBD1 (6 bases). The germline V gene encodes CDR1 LGHNT and CDR2 FRNRAP. The ends were cut back, 6 bases at V and 0 bases at J, with 12 bases in the middle. CDR3 size: 15 residues. CDR3 sequence: CASGQGTSSNQPQHF. CDR3 in DNA: TGTGCTAGTGGCCAGGGGACATCTAGCAATCAGCCCCAGCATTTT.

This clonotype was recorded at least ten times. The chain links TRBV29-1 to TRBJ2-7, with TRBD1 as a possible D gene (5 bases). The germline gives CDR1 SQVTM, CDR2 ANQGSEA. The CDR3 is 12 residues long. V lost 7 bases, J lost 3 bases, and 13 bases lay in between. The CDR3 is CSAGQSFYEQYF. Written as DNA, the CDR3 is TGCAGCGCAGGACAATCGTTCTACGAGCAGTACTTC.

To note about this clonotype: This sequence may be a read error, since a much larger clone differs from it by one base. The CDR3 coding sequence is TGTGTCAGCAGCCCAGCGTCGGGTGGAAAACTGTTTTTT. Protein: CVSSPASGGKLFF. This chain joins TRBV7-9 and TRBJ1-4; D ambiguous. CDR1 and CDR2 (germline): SEHNR, FQNEAQ (reference sequence). The CDR3 length is 13 residues.